What follows are 21 T cell receptor beta chains derived from one specimen sequenced in a study of human T cells and chemical hapten exposure. TCRdb passed the 5' RACE reads through MiXCR, listing each CDR3 protein once. This sample yields 150,000 or so distinct CDR3 sequences, of which 3.5% to 5% are seen a single time; over 1.2% belongs to the top ten. The study extracted total RNA from unfractionated whole blood. These receptors all come from a female donor in good health.

This clonotype occurred many times. The rearrangement links TRBV5-4 to TRBJ2-7, with D tentatively TRBD2 (5 bases). This CDR3 is 14 amino acids long. Trimming shortened V by 4 bases and J by 0 bases, and 11 bases separated the two germline ends. Germline CDR1 and CDR2: SGHNT and YYREEE (reference sequence). CDR3 amino acids: CASSPDWSSYEQYF. Written as DNA, the CDR3 is TGTGCCAGCAGCCCGGACTGGAGCTCCTACGAGCAGTACTTC. The variable domain in full, with the rest retrieved from reference TRBV5-4 and TRBJ2-7, is ETGVTQSPTHLIKTRGQQVTLRCSSQSGHNTVSWYQQALGQGPQFIFQYYREEENGRGNFPPRFSGLQFPNYSSELNVNALELDDSALYLCASSPDWSSYEQYFGPGTRLTVT.

This clonotype appeared many times. The chain has TRBV4-2 and TRBJ2-1; 11 bases align to TRBD2. This CDR3 is built from 17 residues. Germline lookup yields CDR1 LGHNA and CDR2 YNFKEQ. Trimming removed 2 bases from V and 9 bases from J; junction bases left unmatched: 12. CDR3: CASSQNLAGGPLVEQFF. The CDR3 DNA follows: TGTGCCAGCAGCCAAAACCTAGCGGGGGGCCCCCTGGTTGAGCAGTTCTTC.

Many counts were recorded for this clonotype. The chain joins TRBV20-1 to TRBJ2-1; 12 positions match TRBD2. CDR1 and CDR2 (germline): DFQATT, SNEGSKA (reference sequence). The CDR3 is made up of 13 amino acids. With V trimmed by 8 bases and J by 9 bases, 8 bases remained unmatched. CDR3 in DNA: TGCAGTCCCCGGACTAGCGGGGAAAGTGAGCAGTTCTTC. This gives the protein CSPRTSGESEQFF.

This clonotype was counted many times. J is TRBJ1-1 and V is TRBV2; no reliable D call. Trimming took 6 bases from V and 11 from J, leaving 13 bases between them. The germline V gene encodes CDR1 SNHLY and CDR2 FYNNEI. The CDR3 length is 11 residues. CDR3 nucleotides: TGTGCCAGCAGCACGCCGAACGGGGCTTTCTTT. Protein sequence: CASSTPNGAFF.

This clonotype was detected ten times or more. The rearrangement links TRBV7-2 to TRBJ2-7, with 9 bases identical to TRBD2. The CDR3 is made up of 16 amino acids. Germline V gene lookup returns CDR1 SGHTA and CDR2 FQGNSA. V lost 0 bases and J lost 5; bases outside the gene matches: 8. CDR3 nucleotide sequence: TGTGCCAGCAGCTTAGCGGCGCGGGGGGGCCTTGACGAGCAGTACTTC. Amino acid sequence: CASSLAARGGLDEQYF.

This clonotype was seen at least ten times. The chain carries TRBV5-5 and TRBJ2-1; D gene unclear. V shed 4 bases and J shed 2 bases, with 16 bases lying between them. Germline assignment: CDR1 SGHKS and CDR2 YYEKEE (reference sequence). CDR3 length equals 16 residues. CDR3: CASSPTGLLTYNEQFF. CDR3 DNA: TGTGCCAGCAGCCCTACCGGGTTGCTAACCTACAATGAGCAGTTCTTC.

In its sample, this clonotype is medium-sized. The V and J genes are TRBV20-1 and TRBJ1-2; perhaps TRBD1 as D (5 bases). CDR1 is DFQATT, CDR2 SNEGSKA, per germline (reference sequence). The CDR3 contains 16 residues. The ends were cut back, 2 bases at V and 5 bases at J, with 21 bases in the middle. The CDR3 DNA reads TGCAGTGCTAGACAGCAAATGGGGCTACCCCTGTATGGCTACACCTTC. Translating gives CSARQQMGLPLYGYTF.

This clonotype showed up many times. The DNA for the CDR3 is TGTGCCAGCAGTGAATTCCTATTGTCAGGGCGGAATTCACCCCTCCACTTT. Amino acids: CASSEFLLSGRNSPLHF. The chain employs TRBV6-1 and TRBJ1-6; tentative D call: TRBD1 (5 bases). The CDR3 length is 17 residues. V shed 2 bases and J shed 7 bases, with 18 bases lying between them. CDR1 is MNHNS, CDR2 SASEGT, per germline.

This clonotype was found many times. The gene calls are TRBV12-3 or TRBV12-4 and TRBJ1-1; D gene unclear. There are 12 residues in the CDR3. With 1 base removed from V and 5 bases from J, the gap between germline ends came to 5 bases. The CDR3 here is CASSLDMTEAFF. For the CDR3, the DNA is TGTGCCAGCAGTTTAGATATGACTGAAGCTTTCTTT.

At least ten counts were recorded for this clonotype. V usage is TRBV7-8 and J usage is TRBJ2-5; D may be TRBD1 (5 bases). This CDR3 comprises 16 residues. V gave up 1 base and J gave up 4 bases, with 16 bases separating them. Germline loops: CDR1 SGHVS, CDR2 FQNEAQ. In nucleotides, the CDR3 is TGTGCCAGCAGCTTAGTCTCGGGCAGTAGGGGAGAGACCCAGTACTTC. It translates to CASSLVSGSRGETQYF.

This clonotype was detected many times. The gene calls are TRBV20-1 and TRBJ2-7; TRBD2 matches 8 bases. The germline V gene has CDR1 DFQATT and CDR2 SNEGSKA (reference sequence). There are 17 residues in the CDR3. The V and J ends lost 0 bases and 1 base, in that order; junction bases with no gene match: 11. The CDR3: CSARDHGLAGQSYEQYF. In DNA form, the CDR3 reads TGCAGTGCTAGAGATCACGGATTAGCGGGGCAATCCTACGAGCAGTACTTC.

This clonotype showed up many times. For the CDR3, the DNA is TGCGCCAGCAGTCAACACGGACCCGCTGGAAACACCATATATTTT. It translates to CASSQHGPAGNTIYF. This sequence joins TRBV23-1 and TRBJ1-3; D unclear. TRBV23-1 is an open reading frame whose function is uncertain. Between the trimmed V and J ends, which lost 2 bases and 2 bases, there was a span of 10 bases. The CDR3 has 15 residues.

This clonotype was observed at least ten times. The rearrangement joins TRBV5-1 to TRBJ1-3, with D possibly being TRBD1 (6 bases). Trimming removed 4 bases from V and 0 bases from J, with 14 bases in between. Germline values: CDR1 SGHRS, CDR2 YFSETQ. There are 16 residues in the CDR3. CDR3 loop: CASSAGDRYSGNTIYF. CDR3 nucleotide sequence: TGCGCCAGCAGCGCAGGGGACCGCTACTCTGGAAACACCATATATTTT.

This clonotype was seen a few times. The V gene is TRBV2, the J gene TRBJ1-6; D unclear. Germline values: CDR1 SNHLY, CDR2 FYNNEI. V lost 7 bases and J lost 8, with 12 bases in between. This CDR3 has 13 amino acids. The CDR3 nucleotides are TGTGCCAGCAATTTCTACGAGTATTCACCCCTCCACTTT. It encodes CASNFYEYSPLHF.

This clonotype was seen repeatedly, ten times or more. The chain couples TRBV6-1 to TRBJ1-2, with a weak D call TRBD1 (6 bases). Germline CDR1 reads MNHNS; CDR2 reads SASEGT. The V gene lost 3 bases and the J gene lost 4 bases, with 15 bases spanning the gap. The CDR3 is made up of 15 amino acids. The DNA for the CDR3 is TGTGCCAGCAGTGAGAACCAGGGGTTGAGCTATGGCTACACCTTC. This codes for CASSENQGLSYGYTF.

The genes are TRBV19 and TRBJ2-7; the match to TRBD1 covers 11 bases. This CDR3 is built from 15 residues. The V segment lost 2 bases and the J segment 3 bases; nucleotides outside the gene matches: 3. Per the germline V gene, CDR1 is LNHDA and CDR2 is SQIVND (reference sequence). CDR3 in amino acids: CASSITGTGGYEQYF. CDR3 sequence (DNA): TGTGCCAGTAGTATAACCGGGACAGGGGGCTACGAGCAGTACTTC.

Many counts were recorded for this clonotype. V is TRBV9 and J is TRBJ2-3; D gene ambiguous. CDR3 length equals 13 residues. CDR1 is SGDLS, CDR2 YYNGEE, per germline. V gave up 2 bases and J gave up 5 bases, with 9 bases separating them. The CDR3 spells CASSVGRVDTQYF. DNA for the CDR3: TGTGCCAGCAGCGTCGGCCGGGTAGATACGCAGTATTTT.

The sample holds many counts of this clonotype. The chain joins TRBV20-1 to TRBJ1-2, with unresolved D. Trimming removed 4 bases at V and 4 bases at J, with 7 bases between. The length of the CDR3 is 11 residues. CDR1 and CDR2 (germline): DFQATT, SNEGSKA (reference sequence). Here the CDR3 DNA reads TGCAGTGCTAATGGGGTCTATGGCTACACCTTC. This codes for CSANGVYGYTF.

This clonotype was counted at least ten times. The chain uses TRBV6-1 and TRBJ1-5, with D uncertain. Germline lookup yields CDR1 MNHNS and CDR2 SASEGT. V was trimmed by 11 bases and J by 1 base, leaving 12 bases between them. This CDR3 has 13 residues. The CDR3: CAVPDGSNQPQHF. CDR3 sequence (DNA): TGTGCCGTCCCGGACGGAAGCAATCAGCCCCAGCATTTT.

This clonotype appeared many times. The V and J genes are TRBV6-5 and TRBJ2-3; tentatively, D is TRBD2 (6 bases). The germline V gene encodes CDR1 MNHEY and CDR2 SVGAGI. This CDR3 comprises 14 residues. With 8 bases removed from V and 6 bases from J, the gap between germline ends came to 18 bases. The CDR3: CASRTPGGTDTQYF. The DNA of the CDR3 is TGTGCCAGCCGCACCCCCGGGGGTACGGATACGCAGTATTTT.

The gene calls are TRBV20-1 and TRBJ2-1; D may be TRBD2 (5 bases). V shed 0 bases and J shed 9 bases, with 15 bases lying between them. The germline V gene has CDR1 DFQATT and CDR2 SNEGSKA (reference sequence). This CDR3 has 14 amino acids. CDR3 in amino acids: CSARDAASLGEQFF. CDR3 nucleotides: TGCAGTGCTAGAGATGCGGCTAGCTTAGGTGAGCAGTTCTTC.